This entry is about one T cell receptor (beta chain). CDR1 and CDR2 from the germline V gene are SGHRS and YFSETQ. J gave up 5 bases and V 5 bases, and 6 bases lay outside the gene matches. This CDR3 contains 14 residues. This record comes from a study of blood T cell repertoires in COVID-19. Overall study: Researchers got acute and convalescent COVID-19 samples from the United States, Italy and Spain. PBMCs, B-cell-depleted T cells, or T cells were the source of the cDNA or gDNA that made up the material.

Sequenced by immunoSEQ multiplex PCR; TCRdb stores in-frame clones only, minus some. This table has over 50,000 clones, about 86% appearing once. The sample comprised peripheral blood. The TCR originated in a man between 70 and 80 years old with active COVID-19. The chain is built from TRBV5-1 and TRBJ2-5; 10 bases are a match to TRBD1. The DNA for the CDR3 is TGCGCCAGCAGACGCGACAGGGGGCTTGAGACCCAGTACTTC. This codes for CASRRDRGLETQYF.